The next 19 T cell receptor beta chains were all read from a single sample in a study of cytomegalovirus exposure and HLA in healthy donors (dated by TCRdb to 2015 to 2018). Libraries were built with the immunoSEQ multiplex PCR assay. The source is immuneACCESS, and TCRdb retained only in-frame sequences with V and J called. Part of the clones is not carried over; for the studies checked, unresolved V genes explain less than half of this, and the remainder is unexplained. The sample profile shows fewer than 120,000 clones; 70% to 90% of them were found once. The top ten hold approximately 1.4% of the sample. The source material was PBMCs. These receptors came from a woman younger than 45 in good health and CMV-seropositive.

J is TRBJ1-1 and V is TRBV2, with D perhaps TRBD1 (5 bases). Germline V gives CDR1 SNHLY, CDR2 FYNNEI. This CDR3 has 13 amino acids. Trimming took 7 bases from V and 4 from J, leaving 13 bases between them. In DNA, the CDR3 is TGTGCCAGCACACAGCAGGGAGGCACTGAAGCTTTCTTT. Translating it yields CASTQQGGTEAFF.

This chain links TRBV11-2 with TRBJ2-7; perhaps TRBD2 as D (5 bases). This CDR3 contains 16 residues. V was cut by 1 base and J by 0 bases, with 13 bases left in between. From germline, CDR1 is SGHAT and CDR2 FQNNGV. CDR3 sequence: CASSLVRGPRSYEQYF. The CDR3 DNA sequence: TGTGCCAGCAGCTTAGTTAGAGGGCCCCGCTCCTACGAGCAGTACTTC.

This chain links TRBV9 with TRBJ1-6; D not resolved. V gave up 0 bases and J gave up 4 bases, with 8 bases separating them. CDR3 length equals 15 residues. Germline lookup yields CDR1 SGDLS and CDR2 YYNGEE. This chain's CDR3 is CASSVGADYNSPLHF. Here the CDR3 DNA reads TGTGCCAGCAGCGTAGGGGCAGATTATAATTCACCCCTCCACTTT.

This chain joins TRBV4-1 and TRBJ2-2; TRBD2 matches at 8 bases. The CDR3 contains 13 residues. Germline CDR1 and CDR2: MGHRA and YSYEKL. J lost 5 bases, V lost 5 bases, and 1 base had no gene match. Here the CDR3 reads CASSGGGTGELFF. The CDR3 DNA reads TGCGCCAGCAGCGGCGGGGGGACCGGGGAGCTGTTTTTT.

This clone has just a few counts. The chain uses TRBV27 and TRBJ2-7; no reliable D call. This CDR3 has 11 amino acids. Germline V gene sequence: CDR1 MNHEY, CDR2 SMNVEV (reference sequence). The V gene lost 8 bases and the J gene lost 2 bases, with 7 bases spanning the gap. In DNA form, the CDR3 reads TGTGCCAGCGGCGGTACCTACGAGCAGTACTTC. This encodes CASGGTYEQYF.

The V call is TRBV11-2, the J call TRBJ1-1; perhaps TRBD1 as D (6 bases). CDR3 length: 13 amino acids. Trimming pared 4 bases from V and 8 bases from J, leaving 14 bases between. CDR1 and CDR2 (germline): SGHAT, FQNNGV. Here the CDR3 DNA reads TGTGCCAGCAGCTCCAAACAGGGAGTAGAAGCTTTCTTT. Translating gives CASSSKQGVEAFF.

This chain connects TRBV29-1 to TRBJ2-3, with 11 bases lining up with TRBD2. Germline V lookup: CDR1 SQVTM, CDR2 ANQGSEA. Trimming took 7 bases from V and 1 from J; bases not matched to a gene: 13. This CDR3 comprises 17 residues. CDR3 sequence: CSGAGLAGGKGTDTQYF. The CDR3 DNA is TGCAGCGGGGCAGGTCTAGCGGGGGGTAAGGGCACAGATACGCAGTATTTT.

The V and J genes are TRBV19 and TRBJ2-2, with 16 bases fitting TRBD2. V lost 6 bases, J lost 5 bases, and 3 bases stayed unmatched. The CDR3 extends over 16 amino acids. CDR1 LNHDA and CDR2 SQIVND come from the germline V gene (reference sequence). The CDR3 sequence is CASRPGLAGGTGELFF. DNA for the CDR3: TGTGCCAGTAGGCCGGGACTAGCGGGGGGGACCGGGGAGCTGTTTTTT.

This chain uses TRBV27 with TRBJ2-1; the D gene is possibly TRBD1 (6 bases). This CDR3 has 13 residues. From germline, CDR1 is MNHEY and CDR2 SMNVEV (reference sequence). The V gene lost 3 bases and the J gene lost 8 bases, with 11 bases spanning the gap. The CDR3 is CASSLTQGYEQFF. CDR3 in DNA: TGTGCCAGCAGTTTGACACAGGGCTATGAGCAGTTCTTC.

The table lists this clone with a count of one. The chain has TRBV5-1 and TRBJ1-1; D ambiguous. Trimming took 5 bases from V and 0 from J, leaving 11 bases between them. Germline V gene sequence: CDR1 SGHRS, CDR2 YFSETQ. There are 14 residues in the CDR3. The CDR3 coding sequence is TGCGCCAGCAGTCATCGGGGAATGAACACTGAAGCTTTCTTT. It is translated as CASSHRGMNTEAFF.

The chain employs TRBV5-6 and TRBJ1-1, with D perhaps TRBD1 (5 bases). Germline V gene data show CDR1 as SGHDT and CDR2 as YYEEEE. The CDR3 runs to 14 residues. Trimming took off 1 base at V and 6 bases at J, with 13 bases between the two ends. The CDR3 sequence is CASSLTQPGAEAFF. The CDR3, as DNA: TGTGCCAGCAGCTTGACACAGCCGGGGGCTGAAGCTTTCTTT.

The chain joins TRBV9 to TRBJ2-1; TRBD1 is a possible D gene (6 bases). V was clipped by 5 bases and J by 0 bases, with 9 bases between them. CDR1 and CDR2 (germline): SGDLS, YYNGEE. The CDR3 spans 14 residues. The CDR3 here is CASSLQGSYNEQFF. The CDR3 DNA reads TGTGCCAGCAGTCTACAGGGCTCCTACAATGAGCAGTTCTTC. The full variable domain, in which reference TRBV9 and TRBJ2-1 provide the parts outside the CDR3, is DSGVTQTPKHLITATGQRVTLRCSPRSGDLSVYWYQQSLDQGLQFLIQYYNGEERAKGNILERFSAQQFPDLHSELNLSSLELGDSALYFCASSLQGSYNEQFFGPGTRLTVL.

V and J are TRBV19 and TRBJ1-5; D might be TRBD1 (5 bases). Germline CDR1 reads LNHDA; CDR2 reads SQIVND (reference sequence). The V and J ends lost 10 bases and 0 bases respectively, with 16 bases between them. CDR3 length: 15 residues. This chain's CDR3 is CATNPGGYSNQPQHF. CDR3 nucleotides: TGTGCCACTAACCCCGGGGGTTATAGCAATCAGCCCCAGCATTTT.

The gene calls are TRBV29-1 and TRBJ2-7; D call uncertain. Germline V gene lookup returns CDR1 SQVTM and CDR2 ANQGSEA. CDR3 length: 13 amino acids. Deletions cut 5 bases from V and 3 bases from J, with 14 bases between. The CDR3, as DNA: TGCAGCGTTAGCGAGACCTCCTTCTACGAGCAGTACTTC. It codes for CSVSETSFYEQYF.

The V gene is TRBV7-2, the J gene TRBJ2-5; D remains unclear. The CDR3 totals 13 residues. V gave up 5 bases and J gave up 2 bases, with 9 bases separating them. The germline CDR1 and CDR2 sequences are SGHTA and FQGNSA. The CDR3 loop is CASSLNRQETQYF. CDR3 coding DNA: TGTGCCAGCAGCCTCAACAGACAAGAGACCCAGTACTTC.

The J gene is TRBJ2-7, the V gene TRBV11-2; D is unclear. Between the trimmed V and J ends, which lost 5 bases and 6 bases, there was a span of 8 bases. The CDR3 contains 11 residues. Germline CDR1 and CDR2: SGHAT and FQNNGV. The CDR3 reads CASSPQAEQYF. CDR3 sequence (DNA): TGTGCCAGCAGCCCTCAGGCCGAGCAGTACTTC.

The rearrangement uses TRBV10-2 and TRBJ2-3, with 7 bases identical to TRBD2. CDR1 and CDR2 from the germline V gene are WSHSY and SAAADI. V dropped 10 bases and J dropped 1; count of bases not matched to a gene: 11. CDR3 length equals 15 residues. The CDR3 region is CATGLAGRGTDTQYF. The DNA of the CDR3 is TGCGCCACCGGATTAGCGGGCCGGGGCACAGATACGCAGTATTTT.

This clone came up a few times. This chain joins TRBV6-1 and TRBJ2-1; tentatively, D is TRBD2 (6 bases). The CDR3 has 14 residues. Germline-derived CDR1 and CDR2 are MNHNS and SASEGT. V lost 4 bases to trimming and J lost 10 bases, with 17 bases between them. The CDR3 region is CASSAPGVAVEQFF. The DNA for the CDR3 is TGTGCCAGCAGTGCCCCGGGGGTAGCTGTGGAGCAGTTCTTC.

This clone has just a few counts. The V and J genes are TRBV28 and TRBJ1-1; tentative D call: TRBD1 (6 bases). Germline V gene sequence: CDR1 MDHEN, CDR2 SYDVKM. Trimming removed 4 bases from V and 4 bases from J, with 10 bases in between. There are 13 residues in the CDR3. This CDR3 reads CASSSTGFTEAFF. DNA of the CDR3: TGTGCCAGCAGTTCAACAGGGTTCACTGAAGCTTTCTTT.